Described below is a single TCR beta chain sequence and its context. There is no known antigen for this receptor. No clone much larger than this one lies a single base away; base qualities are absent. The sample is drawn from a study of cytomegalovirus exposure and HLA in healthy donors (dated by TCRdb to about 2017). Regarding the research as a whole: According to a later analysis, one platform produced both the approximately 110 validation repertoires and the approximately 660 repertoires of the first cohort. Along with the approximately 700-subject first cohort, a separate validation cohort of approximately 110 different subjects was used. To predict cytomegalovirus infection status, the study brought together high-throughput TCR immunosequencing, statistical association of individual TCRs with disease status, and machine learning. The study was designed to test whether signatures of past pathogen exposure could be identified by cataloging public T cell receptors. Summary of the overall study and its limitations: According to the authors, the approach could potentially be generalized to other disease states and immunological phenotypes. The study listed approximately 160 TCR beta chains as associated with cytomegalovirus. In vitro tests confirmed that a few of the cytomegalovirus-associated TCR beta chains recognize cytomegalovirus antigens. Subsequent analysis determined that TCRs grouped into clusters in the first cohort also showed a tendency toward co-occurrence across the 130 or so validation repertoires, and approximately 93% of cluster scores exceeded 0. Cytomegalovirus status was reported to be diagnosed by the classifier with high specificity and sensitivity in both the original and validation cohorts. Most TCR sequences were observed very rarely across donors, whereas some public TCRs were present in many individuals. The validation cohort had no HLA typing available for a later analysis, so co-occurrence within that cohort was assessed over all 120 or so repertoires.

From the cysteine through the phenylalanine, the CDR3 covers 15 amino acids. Only the CDR3 region is kept as DNA, spanning 45 bases read in frame from base 1. The germline V gene (reference sequence) supplies CDR1 SGHKS and CDR2 YYEKEE. V is trimmed back by 4 bases and J by 6 bases, and the junction contains 9 bases that no gene match accounts for. The library was built by means of the immunoSEQ multiplex PCR assay. The paper's data handling went like this. A statistical classification framework was developed to diagnose cytomegalovirus status using the catalog of TCR beta chain sequences. TCRdb holds this immuneACCESS table with in-frame rearrangements only. Some clones are missing; in checked studies, unresolved V genes explain under half, and the rest has no known cause. V and J calls plus clone size are reproduced from that table; the DNA served to infer D and trimming. Across this sample there are some 200,000 clones, with roughly nine tenths seen only once. Of the sample, 7.2% falls within the top ten clones.

Donors formed part of the validation cohort, which comprised about 130 subjects and was distinct from the first cohort of several hundred subjects. This receptor was obtained from a young man in good health and CMV-seropositive. Rearrangement joined TRBV5-5 to TRBJ2-1, with 8 bases matching TRBD1. The specimen sequenced was PBMCs. The DNA reads as follows: TGTGCCAGCAGCATGGACAGGGTGGGGACCAATGAGCAGTTCTTC. The translation is CASSMDRVGTNEQFF. The CDR3, completed at both ends by the reference TRBV5-5 and TRBJ2-1 genes, gives the full variable domain DAGVTQSPTHLIKTRGQQVTLRCSPISGHKSVSWYQQVLGQGPQFIFQYYEKEERGRGNFPDRFSARQFPNYSSELNVNALLLGDSALYLCASSMDRVGTNEQFFGPGTRLTVL.